This T cell receptor (beta chain) was sequenced in a study of early T cells in non-severe SARS-CoV-2 infection. The CDR3 has 14 amino acids. The germline V gene encodes CDR1 SNHLY and CDR2 FYNNEI. V shed 3 bases, J shed 6 bases, and the junction held 7 bases outside the gene matches. This clonotype was seen more than once but under ten times. TCRdb redid the calling of the 5' RACE reads with MiXCR, one entry per CDR3 protein. The sample includes approximately 80,000 distinct CDR3 sequences, approximately 10% of them seen just once. The input for sequencing was whole blood, taken at baseline. The source of this sequence is an adult who was a healthcare worker with PCR-confirmed SARS-CoV-2 infection or an uninfected control (not recorded which). This rearrangement joins TRBV2 to TRBJ1-1, with 7 bases that match TRBD1. The CDR3 reads CASSDWGTVSEAFF. The CDR3 DNA follows: TGTGCCAGCAGTGACTGGGGGACAGTGTCTGAAGCTTTCTTT.